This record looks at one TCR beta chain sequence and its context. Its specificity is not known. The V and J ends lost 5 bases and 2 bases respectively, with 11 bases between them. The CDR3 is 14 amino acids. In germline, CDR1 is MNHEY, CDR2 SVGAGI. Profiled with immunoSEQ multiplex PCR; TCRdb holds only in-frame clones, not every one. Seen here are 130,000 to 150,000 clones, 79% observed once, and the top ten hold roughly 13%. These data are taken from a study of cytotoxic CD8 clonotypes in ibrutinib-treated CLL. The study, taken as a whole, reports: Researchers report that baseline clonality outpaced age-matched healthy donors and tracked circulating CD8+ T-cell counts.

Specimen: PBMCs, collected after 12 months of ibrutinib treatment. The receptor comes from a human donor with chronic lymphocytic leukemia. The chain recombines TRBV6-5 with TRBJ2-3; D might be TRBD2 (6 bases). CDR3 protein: CASSTSFTTDTQYF. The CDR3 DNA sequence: TGTGCCAGCAGTACTAGCTTTACCACAGATACGCAGTATTTT.